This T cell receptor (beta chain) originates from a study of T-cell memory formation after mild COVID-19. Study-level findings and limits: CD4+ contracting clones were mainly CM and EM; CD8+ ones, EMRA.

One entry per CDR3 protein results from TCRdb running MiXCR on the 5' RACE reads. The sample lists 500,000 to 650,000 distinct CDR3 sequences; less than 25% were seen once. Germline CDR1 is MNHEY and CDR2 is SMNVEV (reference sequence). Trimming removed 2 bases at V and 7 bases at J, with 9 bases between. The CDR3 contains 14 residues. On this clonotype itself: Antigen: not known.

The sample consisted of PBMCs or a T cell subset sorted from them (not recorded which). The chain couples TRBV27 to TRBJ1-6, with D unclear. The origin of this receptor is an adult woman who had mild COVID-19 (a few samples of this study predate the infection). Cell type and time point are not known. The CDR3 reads CASSLNPANSPLHF. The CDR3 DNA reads TGTGCCAGCAGTTTAAACCCCGCGAATTCACCCCTCCACTTT.